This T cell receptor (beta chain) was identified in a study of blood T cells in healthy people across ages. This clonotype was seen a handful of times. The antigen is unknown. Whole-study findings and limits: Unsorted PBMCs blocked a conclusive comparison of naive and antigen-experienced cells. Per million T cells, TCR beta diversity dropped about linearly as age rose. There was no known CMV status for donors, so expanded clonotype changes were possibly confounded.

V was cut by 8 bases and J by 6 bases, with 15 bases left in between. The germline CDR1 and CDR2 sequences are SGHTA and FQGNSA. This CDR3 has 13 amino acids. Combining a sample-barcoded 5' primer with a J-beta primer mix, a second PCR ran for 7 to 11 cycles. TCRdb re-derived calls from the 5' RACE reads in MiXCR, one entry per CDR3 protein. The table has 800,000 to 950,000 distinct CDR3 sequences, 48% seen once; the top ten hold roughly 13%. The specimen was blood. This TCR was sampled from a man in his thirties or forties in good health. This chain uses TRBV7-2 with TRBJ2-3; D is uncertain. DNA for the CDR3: TGTGCCAGCGGGATCGGCGCGGTGGATACGCAGTATTTT. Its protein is CASGIGAVDTQYF. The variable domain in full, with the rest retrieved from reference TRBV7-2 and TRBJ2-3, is GAGVSQSPSNKVTEKGKDVELRCDPISGHTALYWYRQSLGQGLEFLIYFQGNSAPDKSGLPSDRFSAERTGGSVSTLTIQRTQQEDSAVYLCASGIGAVDTQYFGPGTRLTVL.